This T cell receptor (beta chain) was obtained from a study of human T cells and chemical hapten exposure. CDR1 is SGHRS, CDR2 YFSETQ, per germline. The CDR3 contains 15 residues. The V end was cut by 0 bases, the J end by 5 bases, with 12 bases between. One entry per CDR3 protein, called by TCRdb with MiXCR from the RACE reads. The repertoire includes around 69,000 distinct CDR3 sequences, about 8% of them detected once, and around 3.5% sits in the top ten. The time point: patch test 2, 6 weeks after DPC sensitization. The treatment: therapeutic diphenylcyclopropenone sensitization with weekly scalp DPC.

The sample consisted of whole blood, taken in connection with sensitization to the hapten diphenylcyclopropenone (DPC). The chain carries TRBV5-1 and TRBJ1-5; D might be TRBD1 (5 bases). The sequence came from a woman in her fifties or sixties with alopecia areata. Some clones in this sample may be carry-over from other donors' samples. CDR3 region: CASSLVGGLDQPQHF. CDR3 coding DNA: TGCGCCAGCAGCTTGGTGGGGGGTTTAGATCAGCCCCAGCATTTT.